This T cell receptor (beta chain) was obtained from a study of cytomegalovirus exposure and HLA in healthy donors. Nominally healthy donors were sampled, though unrecorded immune exposures were likely. A note on this clone: Its cognate antigen is unknown.

The PCR contained 60 Vbeta and 13 Jbeta primers. Profiled with immunoSEQ multiplex PCR; TCRdb holds only in-frame clones, not every one. The sample consists of about 140,000 clones, 80% of them appearing once. Study-wide points: The CMV antigen specificity of a few CMV-associated chains was confirmed through in vitro analysis. Later work showed greater clonal expansion in HLA-associated TCR beta chains than in equally common others.

The material sequenced was PBMCs. The receptor was derived from a male donor in good health and CMV-seronegative.

The CDR3 region is CASSTGVRGETQYF. The DNA for the CDR3 is TGTGCCAGCAGCACAGGGGTTAGGGGGGAGACCCAGTACTTC. The V call is TRBV9, the J call TRBJ2-5; 7 bases line up with TRBD1. Germline-derived CDR1 and CDR2 are SGDLS and YYNGEE. V trimming: 4 bases; J trimming: 5 bases; junction bases outside the gene matches: 8. The CDR3 runs to 14 residues.